This TCR beta chain was captured in a study of patients and donors after allogeneic stem cell transplantation. The length of the CDR3 is 17 residues. Germline CDR1 is SGHDN and CDR2 is FVKESK. V was clipped by 4 bases and J by 0 bases, with 16 bases between them. A single record per CDR3 protein comes from TCRdb applying MiXCR to the RT-PCR reads. This sample yields about a million distinct CDR3 sequences, of which 18% are seen a single time; 6% belongs to the top ten. The TCR originated in a human donor who was either an allogeneic HSCT recipient or a stem cell or donor lymphocyte infusion donor (not recorded which). It is not recorded whose cells these are; they may come from a transplant donor. The V gene is TRBV14, the J gene TRBJ1-3, with no clear D. Sequencing was done on a sample of blood, either unsorted or a sorted T cell fraction (not recorded which). The CDR3 loop reads CASSRMEGSLSGNTIYF. Here the CDR3 DNA reads TGTGCCAGCAGCCGCATGGAGGGATCACTCTCTGGAAACACCATATATTTT.